Listed here are 26 T cell receptor beta chains from one sample, sequenced in a study of blood T cell repertoires in COVID-19. TCRdb's table, derived via immunoSEQ multiplex PCR, lists solely in-frame clones and lacks some. The table lists some 200,000 clones, approximately 80% of them singletons. Sequenced sample: peripheral blood. Receptors originate from a man in his fifties or sixties with active or convalescent COVID-19.

The CDR3 sequence: CASSYRPGSNYEQYF. The CDR3 DNA reads as TGTGCCAGCAGTTACCGGCCAGGGTCGAACTACGAGCAGTACTTC. The V and J genes are TRBV6-6 and TRBJ2-7; perhaps TRBD1 as D (5 bases). This CDR3 comprises 15 residues. Germline lookup yields CDR1 MNHNY and CDR2 SVGAGI (reference sequence). Trimming pared 2 bases from V and 3 bases from J, leaving 14 bases between.

The chain joins TRBV5-1 to TRBJ1-1; 7 positions match TRBD1. V shed 4 bases, J shed 3 bases, and the junction held 15 bases outside the gene matches. CDR3 length equals 17 residues. Looked up from germline, CDR1 is SGHRS and CDR2 is YFSETQ. The CDR3 protein is CASSPGTAYDHYTEAFF. CDR3 nucleotide sequence: TGCGCCAGCAGCCCCGGGACAGCCTATGACCATTACACTGAAGCTTTCTTT.

The genes are TRBV6-5 and TRBJ2-1; 7 bases match TRBD2. The length of the CDR3 is 15 residues. V lost 6 bases to trimming and J lost 3 bases; unmatched junction nucleotides: 8. Germline-derived CDR1 and CDR2 are MNHEY and SVGAGI. The CDR3 region has the DNA TGTGCCAGCAGGCCAGCGGGAAAGTACTACAATGAGCAGTTCTTC. It codes for CASRPAGKYYNEQFF.

The genes are TRBV19 and TRBJ1-5; 9 bases map to TRBD1. The J segment lost 5 bases and the V segment lost 7 bases, leaving 3 bases of the junction unmatched. The CDR3 is 13 amino acids. Germline V gene data show CDR1 as LNHDA and CDR2 as SQIVND (reference sequence). The CDR3 coding sequence is TGTGCCAGTACTACAGGGGGCCATCAGCCCCAGCATTTT. Residues: CASTTGGHQPQHF. The whole variable domain, remainder taken from reference TRBV19 and TRBJ1-5, is DGGITQSPKYLFRKEGQNVTLSCEQNLNHDAMYWYRQDPGQGLRLIYYSQIVNDFQKGDIAEGYSVSREKKESFPLTVTSAQKNPTAFYLCASTTGGHQPQHFGDGTRLSIL.

The V gene is TRBV4-3, the J gene TRBJ2-1, with D possibly matching TRBD2 (5 bases). CDR3 length equals 15 residues. Germline V gene data show CDR1 as LGHNA and CDR2 as YSLEER. Trimming removed 1 base at V and 2 bases at J, with 9 bases between. CDR3 sequence: CASSQVPGAYNEQFF. The CDR3 region has the DNA TGCGCCAGCAGCCAAGTTCCCGGGGCCTACAATGAGCAGTTCTTC.

The chain joins TRBV29-1 to TRBJ1-1; the D is unclear. From germline, CDR1 is SQVTM and CDR2 ANQGSEA. This CDR3 is 11 amino acids long. The ends were cut back, 7 bases at V and 7 bases at J, with 13 bases in the middle. CDR3 protein: CSAEPSYEAFF. The CDR3 DNA reads TGCAGCGCCGAGCCTAGTTATGAAGCTTTCTTT. Looking up the rest from reference TRBV29-1 and TRBJ1-1 gives the full variable domain: SAVISQKPSRDICQRGTSLTIQCQVDSQVTMMFWYRQQPGQSLTLIATANQGSEATYESGFVIDKFPISRPNLTFSTLTVSNMSPEDSSIYLCSAEPSYEAFFGQGTRLTVV.

The chain employs TRBV7-9 and TRBJ2-1; 9 bases are a match to TRBD1. V shed 5 bases and J 15 bases; nucleotides not matched to a gene: 8. Looked up from germline, CDR1 is SEHNR and CDR2 is FQNEAQ (reference sequence). The CDR3 covers 12 residues. In DNA form, the CDR3 reads TGTGCCAGCAGCCGCGCCGGGACAGGGCTGTTCTTC. Its protein is CASSRAGTGLFF.

The CDR3 loop is CASSRGVQGGSYGYTF. In nucleotides, the CDR3 is TGCGCCAGCAGCCGTGGAGTTCAGGGAGGGTCCTATGGCTACACCTTC. This chain links TRBV4-1 with TRBJ1-2, with D possibly matching TRBD1 (5 bases). Deletions cut 4 bases from V and 4 bases from J, with 19 bases between. Germline V gene sequence: CDR1 MGHRA, CDR2 YSYEKL. The CDR3 has 16 residues.

V gene TRBV7-3 combines with J gene TRBJ2-7; D is possibly TRBD2 (5 bases). Trimming removed 5 bases at V and 4 bases at J, with 18 bases between. Per the germline V gene, CDR1 is SGHTA and CDR2 is FQGTGA. The CDR3 runs 15 residues. CDR3: CASSPRLAQPYEQYV. The CDR3 nucleotides read TGTGCCAGCAGCCCCAGGCTAGCCCAACCTTACGAGCAGTACGTC.

This clone was observed a single time. J is TRBJ2-1 and V is TRBV6-1; 11 bases line up with TRBD2. The CDR3 loop spans 17 amino acids. V lost 4 bases and J lost 0; bases outside the gene matches: 5. Germline V gives CDR1 MNHNS, CDR2 SASEGT. CDR3 DNA sequence: TGTGCCAGCAGTGGCGAACTAGCGGGGGACTCCTACAATGAGCAGTTCTTC. It is translated as CASSGELAGDSYNEQFF.

The V call is TRBV5-1, the J call TRBJ1-2, with TRBD1 matching 8 bases. J gave up 4 bases and V 0 bases, and 8 bases lay outside the gene matches. CDR1 and CDR2 from the germline V gene are SGHRS and YFSETQ. The CDR3 covers 16 residues. CDR3 nucleotides: TGCGCCAGCAGCTTGGCTACGACAGGGGTTGGCTATGGCTACACCTTC. Translation: CASSLATTGVGYGYTF.

This clone was counted between two and nine times. This chain links TRBV27 with TRBJ2-7; 8 positions match TRBD1. V lost 6 bases and J lost 0; bases outside the gene matches: 7. In germline, CDR1 is MNHEY, CDR2 SMNVEV (reference sequence). This CDR3 spans 15 amino acids. The CDR3 here is CASRRQGTSSYEQYF. The CDR3 coding sequence is TGTGCCAGCAGACGACAGGGGACCAGCTCCTACGAGCAGTACTTC.

The CDR3 loop is CASLSPGSETQYF. The CDR3 bases are TGTGCCAGCCTAAGTCCGGGGAGTGAGACCCAGTACTTC. The V and J genes are TRBV3-1 (or the pseudogene TRBV3-2) and TRBJ2-5; maybe TRBD2 (5 bases). Germline V gene data show CDR1 as LGHDT and CDR2 as YNNKEL (reference sequence). The CDR3 is made up of 13 amino acids. Trimming took off 8 bases at V and 5 bases at J, with 15 bases between the two ends.

The chain links TRBV6-5 to TRBJ2-3, with D perhaps TRBD1 (6 bases). CDR3 length: 15 residues. V was clipped by 6 bases and J by 0 bases, with 13 bases between them. The germline CDR1 and CDR2 sequences are MNHEY and SVGAGI. The CDR3 DNA reads TGTGCCAGCAGGCGTAGGGGGTTTAGCACAGATACGCAGTATTTT. It specifies CASRRRGFSTDTQYF.

The rearrangement joins TRBV12-3 or TRBV12-4 to TRBJ2-5; D uncertain. Trimming left V 0 bases short and J 7 bases short, with 9 bases between. The CDR3 runs 13 residues. The CDR3 is CASSLAASGTQYF. The DNA for the CDR3 is TGTGCCAGCAGTTTAGCGGCTTCGGGGACCCAGTACTTC.

The rearrangement uses TRBV4-1 and TRBJ2-7; TRBD2 matches at 10 bases. CDR1 and CDR2 from the germline V gene are MGHRA and YSYEKL. The CDR3 extends over 18 amino acids. The V gene end was trimmed by 0 bases and the J gene end by 0 bases; junction bases not matched to a gene: 8. CDR3 in amino acids: CASSQEPSSGGSSYEQYF. CDR3 nucleotides: TGCGCCAGCAGCCAAGAACCTTCTAGCGGGGGAAGCTCCTACGAGCAGTACTTC.

V is TRBV5-6 and J is TRBJ2-3, with D possibly matching TRBD2 (5 bases). The V end lost 4 bases, the J end lost 4 bases, and 22 bases lay between the germline ends. Germline V gives CDR1 SGHDT, CDR2 YYEEEE. This CDR3 is built from 17 residues. This chain's CDR3 is CASSEGQLIVFPDTQYF. CDR3 in DNA: TGTGCCAGCAGCGAGGGTCAGTTGATTGTTTTTCCAGATACGCAGTATTTT.

The rearrangement joins TRBV5-1 to TRBJ2-1; 11 positions match TRBD1. J gave up 9 bases and V 1 base, and 15 bases lay outside the gene matches. The germline CDR1 and CDR2 sequences are SGHRS and YFSETQ. This CDR3 has 18 amino acids. CDR3 sequence reads: CASSLIPGQGGLGSEQFF. The CDR3 DNA is TGCGCCAGCAGCTTGATCCCGGGACAGGGGGGATTAGGGAGTGAGCAGTTCTTC.

The chain uses TRBV7-2 and TRBJ1-6; weak D call: TRBD1 (5 bases). Looked up from germline, CDR1 is SGHTA and CDR2 is FQGNSA. The V end was cut by 1 base, the J end by 5 bases, with 12 bases between. The CDR3 spans 16 residues. Written as DNA, the CDR3 is TGTGCCAGCAGCTTAGAACCAGGGAGGAATAATTCACCCCTCCACTTT. The encoded protein is CASSLEPGRNNSPLHF.

The chain joins TRBV20-1 to TRBJ1-1; D ambiguous. CDR1 is DFQATT, CDR2 SNEGSKA, per germline (reference sequence). This CDR3 has 11 amino acids. V lost 3 bases and J 8 bases, leaving 10 bases between the germline ends. DNA of the CDR3: TGCAGTGCTAGCGGGTTGTACGAAGCTTTCTTT. This translates into CSASGLYEAFF.

Only a few counts were recorded for this clone. The chain is built from TRBV28 and TRBJ2-2, with TRBD1 identical over 7 bases. From germline, CDR1 is MDHEN and CDR2 SYDVKM. This CDR3 is built from 13 residues. V lost 7 bases and J lost 6; bases outside the gene matches: 5. The CDR3 DNA sequence: TGTGCCAGCACCCCGACAGGGCCCGGGGAGCTGTTTTTT. Translating gives CASTPTGPGELFF.

The genes are TRBV6-5 and TRBJ1-2; TRBD1 matches 9 bases. The CDR3 totals 15 residues. The V segment lost 4 bases and the J segment 8 bases; nucleotides outside the gene matches: 11. CDR1 and CDR2 from the germline V gene are MNHEY and SVGAGI. The CDR3 sequence is CASSSPPGQGRGYTF. Here the CDR3 DNA reads TGTGCCAGCAGTTCGCCTCCGGGACAGGGACGCGGCTACACCTTC.

V and J are TRBV2 and TRBJ2-3, with D possibly being TRBD2 (6 bases). Trimming took 3 bases from V and 2 from J, leaving 12 bases between them. Germline CDR1 SNHLY, CDR2 FYNNEI. CDR3 length: 15 amino acids. CDR3 nucleotide sequence: TGTGCCAGCAGTGAGAACGGGGGATACACAGATACGCAGTATTTT. Amino acids: CASSENGGYTDTQYF. The full variable domain, rest sourced from reference TRBV2 and TRBJ2-3, is EPEVTQTPSHQVTQMGQEVILRCVPISNHLYFYWYRQILGQKVEFLVSFYNNEISEKSEIFDDQFSVERPDGSNFTLKIRSTKLEDSAMYFCASSENGGYTDTQYFGPGTRLTVL.

This clone was seen a few times. The V call is TRBV28, the J call TRBJ2-5, with 11 bases identical to TRBD2. Germline trimming cut 6 bases from V and 1 base from J; bases unmatched to any gene: 7. In germline, CDR1 is MDHEN, CDR2 SYDVKM. The CDR3 is 16 amino acids. This CDR3 reads CASSLAGGDFQETQYF. CDR3 in DNA: TGTGCCAGCAGCCTAGCGGGGGGCGACTTCCAAGAGACCCAGTACTTC.

This clone is a singleton in its sample. The chain links TRBV7-8 to TRBJ2-1, with TRBD2 matching 9 bases. Germline-derived CDR1 and CDR2 are SGHVS and FQNEAQ. The CDR3 sequence is 15 residues long. After removal of 3 bases from V and 7 bases from J, the junction contained 7 bases not matched to a gene. The CDR3 nucleotides are TGTGCCAGCAGCTTCCAGGGACTAGCCCTGAATGAGCAGTTCTTC. It codes for CASSFQGLALNEQFF.

This clone was observed once. The chain couples TRBV7-2 to TRBJ2-1, with TRBD2 matching 10 bases. The CDR3 consists of 16 residues. From germline, CDR1 is SGHTA and CDR2 FQGNSA. V shed 2 bases, J shed 4 bases, and the junction held 5 bases outside the gene matches. The CDR3 DNA is TGTGCCAGCAGCTTACAGGAAGCGGGGGGGTACAATGAGCAGTTCTTC. Protein: CASSLQEAGGYNEQFF.